The sequence of this T cell receptor beta chain was determined in a study of post-analysis software for immune sequencing data. Study context: Disease trajectories encompassed relapsing-remitting, secondary progressive and progressive-relapsing multiple sclerosis. General observations from the study: Four or five TRBV segments were more frequent in patients than controls; TRBV5-6, TRBV5-1 and TRBV20-1 belonged to this group. Patients with multiple sclerosis recorded significantly lower normalized Chao1 diversity than controls, the study found.

The CDR3 is made up of 18 amino acids. The ends were cut back, 7 bases at V and 5 bases at J, with 27 bases in the middle. From germline, CDR1 is SNHLY and CDR2 FYNNEI. Unique-molecular-identifier-tagged TCR beta cDNA libraries were used. TCRdb used MiXCR to reprocess the PCR reads, holding one entry per CDR3 protein. The table lists some 690,000 distinct CDR3 sequences, approximately 30% of them singletons. This clonotype was observed a few times. The antigen remains unidentified. The sample comprised blood. The chain carries TRBV2 and TRBJ2-4; D gene unclear. This receptor was obtained from a girl between 10 and 17 years old with multiple sclerosis. The CDR3 loop is CASTNIRRTTVEENIQYF. In nucleotides, the CDR3 is TGTGCCAGCACTAACATACGGAGAACCACGGTTGAGGAAAACATTCAGTACTTC.